The 7 T cell receptor beta chains below all came from one sample that was sequenced in a study of blood T cell repertoires in COVID-19. Some clones are missing from TCRdb's copy, which holds only in-frame ones; the method was immunoSEQ multiplex PCR. This sample carries 150,000 to 200,000 clones, around nine tenths of them seen once, and the ten largest clones take over 4.5%. The sequencing input was peripheral blood. These receptors came from a human donor in a cohort sampled during active COVID-19.

This clone has just one count. The CDR3 here is CASSLGRGRSGNTIYF. The CDR3 coding sequence is TGTGCCAGCAGTTTGGGCCGGGGAAGATCTGGAAACACCATATATTTT. This chain joins TRBV28 and TRBJ1-3; D not resolved. The CDR3 runs to 16 residues. The germline CDR1 and CDR2 sequences are MDHEN and SYDVKM. V gave up 3 bases and J gave up 1 base, with 13 bases separating them.

In its sample, this clone was seen once. The chain is built from TRBV5-1 and TRBJ2-7, with TRBD1 matching 10 bases. The germline CDR1 and CDR2 sequences are SGHRS and YFSETQ. The CDR3 has 15 residues. The J segment lost 5 bases and the V segment lost 2 bases, leaving 7 bases of the junction unmatched. The CDR3: CASSLGQGVGHEQYF. CDR3 in DNA: TGCGCCAGCAGCTTAGGACAGGGGGTTGGACACGAGCAGTACTTC.

V is TRBV2 and J is TRBJ1-3, with 11 positions matching TRBD1. Germline loops: CDR1 SNHLY, CDR2 FYNNEI. CDR3 length: 16 residues. The ends lost 0 bases at V and 6 bases at J; junction bases unmatched: 4. In nucleotides, the CDR3 is TGTGCCAGCAGTGAAGCAGAGGGACAGGGGGAAAACACCATATATTTT. It yields the protein CASSEAEGQGENTIYF.

This clone was counted between two and nine times. The chain couples TRBV10-1 to TRBJ2-1; D gene ambiguous. The CDR3 runs to 13 residues. From germline, CDR1 is WNHNN and CDR2 SYGVQD (reference sequence). Trimming stripped 3 bases from V and 4 bases from J, with 7 bases between. The CDR3 region is CASSDTRYNEQFF. CDR3 DNA: TGCGCCAGCAGTGACACGCGGTACAATGAGCAGTTCTTC.

DNA for the CDR3: TGTGCCACCCGGCAGGGTGGCACTGAAGCTTTCTTT. Residues: CATRQGGTEAFF. The chain employs TRBV19 and TRBJ1-1, with D possibly matching TRBD1 (5 bases). The V end was cut by 10 bases, the J end by 4 bases, with 13 bases between. The germline V gene encodes CDR1 LNHDA and CDR2 SQIVND (reference sequence). CDR3 size: 12 residues.

This clone was found once. CDR3 loop: CASSLQPYEQYF. As DNA, the CDR3 is TGCGCCAGCAGCTTACAGCCCTACGAGCAGTACTTC. This rearrangement joins TRBV5-1 to TRBJ2-7; D uncertain. The CDR3 runs 12 residues. CDR1 and CDR2 from the germline V gene are SGHRS and YFSETQ. Trimming removed 2 bases at V and 2 bases at J, with 5 bases between. The complete variable domain, with remaining parts taken from reference TRBV5-1 and TRBJ2-7, reads KAGVTQTPRYLIKTRGQQVTLSCSPISGHRSVSWYQQTPGQGLQFLFEYFSETQRNKGNFPGRFSGRQFSNSRSEMNVSTLELGDSALYLCASSLQPYEQYFGPGTRLTVT.

The rearrangement uses TRBV23-1 and TRBJ1-5; TRBD1 is a possible D gene (6 bases). TRBV23-1 is sorted into the ORF group, with uncertain function. V lost 7 bases and J 2 bases, leaving 15 bases between the germline ends. This CDR3 is 15 amino acids long. For the CDR3, the DNA is TGCGCCAGCAAGAAACAGGGATTTGGCAATCAGCCCCAGCATTTT. Protein product: CASKKQGFGNQPQHF.